This is a list of T cell receptor beta chains from one sample in a study of T-cell reconstitution after alpha-beta-depleted transplantation in children. TCRdb reanalysed the PCR reads using MiXCR and keeps one entry per CDR3 protein. The sample shows over 70,000 distinct CDR3 sequences, less than 15% of them seen only once. The specimen was PBMCs from the stem cell graft donor, collected from the stem cell graft. Receptors originate from a human donor who donated a stem cell graft to a child with inherited bone marrow failure. Each CDR3 is given with its conserved first and last residue. D genes are given only for firm matches. Some rows mark clone size as missing; the rest say once, few, many or name a class of expanded clone.

v_gene	abundance	j_gene	d_gene	CDR3aa	CDR3nt
TRBV5-1	many	TRBJ2-2	TRBD1	CASSLKDRGHGELFF	TGCGCCAGCAGCTTAAAGGACAGGGGGCACGGGGAGCTGTTTTTT
TRBV6-5	many	TRBJ1-1	-	CASSSVGGNTEAFF	TGTGCCAGCAGCTCCGTGGGAGGGAACACTGAAGCTTTCTTT
TRBV5-5	many	TRBJ1-4	-	CASSLSAVREKLFF	TGTGCCAGCAGCCTTTCCGCGGTACGGGAAAAACTGTTTTTT
TRBV18	many	TRBJ2-7	-	CASSPPLGTGHEQYF	TGTGCCAGCTCACCCCCTCTAGGTACCGGGCACGAGCAGTACTTC
TRBV20-1	few	TRBJ2-3	-	CSARVIVPGTLGTDTQYF	TGCAGTGCTAGAGTTATTGTTCCGGGGACGTTAGGCACAGATACGCAGTATTTT
TRBV12-3/TRBV12-4	many	TRBJ1-1	-	CASSSGTSGAFF	TGTGCCAGCAGTTCCGGGACATCCGGAGCTTTCTTT
TRBV28	-	TRBJ1-1	-	CAISRAFFEAFF	TGTGCCATCAGCCGGGCCTTTTTTGAAGCTTTCTTT
TRBV20-1	many	TRBJ2-1	TRBD1	CSAETGGNNEQFF	TGCAGTGCTGAGACAGGGGGGAACAATGAGCAGTTCTTC
TRBV6-6	many	TRBJ1-1	-	CASSPGTPAFF	TGTGCCAGCAGTCCCGGGACCCCGGCTTTCTTT
TRBV29-1	few	TRBJ2-5	TRBD1	CSVRGQTQETQYF	TGCAGCGTTCGGGGACAGACTCAAGAGACCCAGTACTTC
TRBV6-2/TRBV6-3	many	TRBJ1-2	TRBD1	CASSRDSGYGYTF	TGTGCCAGCAGCCGGGACAGCGGCTATGGCTACACCTTC
TRBV5-1	few	TRBJ2-5	-	CASSFPTKETQYF	TGCGCCAGCAGCTTCCCCACAAAAGAGACCCAGTACTTC
TRBV7-2	many	TRBJ1-5	-	CASSLVPGLLNQPQHF	TGTGCCAGCAGCTTAGTCCCAGGCCTCCTTAATCAGCCCCAGCATTTT
TRBV5-1	many	TRBJ2-3	-	CASSSALTGRTDTQYF	TGCGCCAGCAGCTCGGCCCTGACCGGGCGCACAGATACGCAGTATTTT
TRBV7-9	many	TRBJ2-7	-	CASSSTRTVSYEQYF	TGTGCCAGCAGCTCGACTAGGACGGTCTCCTACGAGCAGTACTTC
TRBV4-3	many	TRBJ2-1	-	CASSQEWGAAGLDEQFF	TGCGCCAGCAGCCAAGAATGGGGTGCGGCGGGGCTTGATGAGCAGTTCTTC
TRBV20-1	many	TRBJ2-3	-	CSARGPSPSTDTQYF	TGCAGTGCTAGAGGACCTAGCCCTAGCACAGATACGCAGTATTTT
TRBV20-1	medium-sized	TRBJ2-1	TRBD2	CSASVPLAGFSYNEQFF	TGCAGTGCTAGCGTACCCTTAGCGGGATTTTCCTACAATGAGCAGTTCTTC
TRBV29-1	many	TRBJ2-1	TRBD1	CSATGKNEQFF	TGCAGCGCGACAGGGAAGAATGAGCAGTTCTTC
TRBV7-9	many	TRBJ2-7	-	CASSNQAGTIGEQYF	TGTGCCAGCAGCAACCAGGCAGGGACGATTGGCGAGCAGTACTTC
TRBV12-3/TRBV12-4	many	TRBJ2-2	-	CASSLNVAGHTGELFF	TGTGCCAGCAGTTTAAATGTTGCGGGTCACACCGGGGAGCTGTTTTTT
TRBV20-1	many	TRBJ2-3	-	CSASFGGRGTDTQYF	TGCAGTGCTAGCTTCGGGGGCAGGGGCACAGATACGCAGTATTTT
TRBV20-1	many	TRBJ2-1	TRBD2	CSARGGGIGGDNEQFF	TGCAGTGCTAGAGGGGGAGGGATCGGGGGGGACAATGAGCAGTTCTTC
TRBV4-3	many	TRBJ2-3	-	CASSDKGRTQYF	TGCGCCAGCAGCGACAAAGGGAGGACGCAGTATTTT
TRBV18	many	TRBJ2-6	-	CASSPQAYDPYSGANVLTF	TGTGCCAGCTCACCACAGGCATACGACCCCTACTCTGGGGCCAACGTCCTGACTTTC
TRBV5-1	many	TRBJ2-6	-	CASSLRRGSTGANVLTF	TGCGCCAGCAGCTTGAGACGGGGTTCTACTGGGGCCAACGTCCTGACTTTC
TRBV5-1	few	TRBJ2-1	-	CASSVDGGAYNEQFF	TGCGCCAGCAGTGTAGATGGCGGAGCCTACAATGAGCAGTTCTTC
TRBV7-2	many	TRBJ2-7	-	CASSLARTVNEQYF	TGTGCCAGCAGCTTGGCTCGGACGGTAAACGAGCAGTACTTC
TRBV12-3/TRBV12-4	few	TRBJ2-3	-	CASIFHGASTDTQYF	TGTGCCAGCATTTTCCATGGGGCTAGCACAGATACGCAGTATTTT
TRBV5-1	many	TRBJ2-1	TRBD2	CASSSTGTSGSRGEQFF	TGCGCCAGCAGCTCCACAGGGACTAGCGGATCAAGGGGTGAGCAGTTCTTC
TRBV27	many	TRBJ2-1	TRBD1	CASREGQGFYNEQFF	TGTGCCAGCAGGGAAGGACAGGGGTTTTACAATGAGCAGTTCTTC
TRBV6-2/TRBV6-3	few	TRBJ1-5	-	CASSPWGINQPQHF	TGTGCCAGCAGCCCCTGGGGCATAAATCAGCCCCAGCATTTT
TRBV7-8	many	TRBJ2-7	-	CASSLMTGAYEQYF	TGTGCCAGCAGCTTGATGACAGGAGCCTACGAGCAGTACTTC
TRBV6-2/TRBV6-3	many	TRBJ1-5	-	CASSSRTVRQPQHF	TGTGCCAGCAGTTCACGGACAGTAAGGCAGCCCCAGCATTTT
TRBV11-1	many	TRBJ2-7	-	CASSHPRDPGGGEQYF	TGTGCCAGCAGCCATCCCCGGGACCCAGGGGGAGGCGAGCAGTACTTC